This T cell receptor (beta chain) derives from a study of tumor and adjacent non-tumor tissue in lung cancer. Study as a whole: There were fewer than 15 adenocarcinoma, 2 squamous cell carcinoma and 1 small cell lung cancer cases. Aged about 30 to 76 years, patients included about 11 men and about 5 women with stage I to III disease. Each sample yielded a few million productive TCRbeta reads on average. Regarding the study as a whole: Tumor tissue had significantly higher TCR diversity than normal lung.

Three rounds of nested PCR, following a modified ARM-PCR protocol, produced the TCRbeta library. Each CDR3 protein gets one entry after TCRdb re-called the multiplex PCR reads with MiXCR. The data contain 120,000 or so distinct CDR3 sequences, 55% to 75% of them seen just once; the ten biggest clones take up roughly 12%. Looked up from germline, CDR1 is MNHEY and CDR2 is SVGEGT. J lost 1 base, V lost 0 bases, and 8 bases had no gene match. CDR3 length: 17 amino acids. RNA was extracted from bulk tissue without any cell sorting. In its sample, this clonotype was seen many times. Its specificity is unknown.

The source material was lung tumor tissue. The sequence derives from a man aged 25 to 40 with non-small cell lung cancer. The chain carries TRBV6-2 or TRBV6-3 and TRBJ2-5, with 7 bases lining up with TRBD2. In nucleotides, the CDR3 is TGTGCCAGCAGTTACTCGCTAGCGGAGCCTCCCCAAGAGACCCAGTACTTC. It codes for CASSYSLAEPPQETQYF.